The 32 T cell receptor beta chains reported below all come from one sample, sequenced in a study of T cell responses to AZD1222 COVID-19 vaccine. Method: immunoSEQ multiplex PCR; TCRdb's copy keeps in-frame clones and lacks some. The table includes about 90,000 clones, approximately 88% detected once. Here the sequenced sample was peripheral blood, taken on day 0 of AZD1222 vaccination. Receptor source: an adult in good health.

The V and J genes are TRBV5-4 and TRBJ1-5, with no clear D. The CDR3 is made up of 16 amino acids. Germline V lookup: CDR1 SGHNT, CDR2 YYREEE (reference sequence). V lost 0 bases to trimming and J lost 6 bases, with 16 bases between them. The CDR3 DNA reads as TGTGCCAGCAGCTTGGCCTTGATAATGACGGCTCAGCCCCAGCATTTT. This encodes CASSLALIMTAQPQHF.

V and J are TRBV28 and TRBJ2-3; TRBD1 aligns across 8 bases. The J segment lost 15 bases and the V segment lost 4 bases, leaving 9 bases of the junction unmatched. The CDR3 loop spans 12 amino acids. Germline-derived CDR1 and CDR2 are MDHEN and SYDVKM. The CDR3 DNA follows: TGTGCCAGCAGTTCAAACAGGGGGTTGGGATATTTT. Translating it yields CASSSNRGLGYF.

This clone was seen more than once but under ten times. The chain recombines TRBV28 with TRBJ2-7, with D unresolved. V lost 6 bases and J 6 bases, leaving 9 bases between the germline ends. This CDR3 region has 11 residues. In germline, CDR1 is MDHEN, CDR2 SYDVKM. CDR3: CASSRGPEQYF. As DNA, the CDR3 is TGTGCCAGCAGCCGCGGCCCCGAGCAGTACTTC.

V and J are TRBV29-1 and TRBJ2-7; 7 nucleotides align to TRBD2. The CDR3 loop spans 19 amino acids. V gave up 7 bases and J gave up 2 bases; unmatched junction bases: 26. Germline V gives CDR1 SQVTM, CDR2 ANQGSEA. As DNA, the CDR3 is TGCAGCGCCGATGCCAATGTGCCCGGGGCTAGCGGACACCCCTACGAGCAGTACTTC. Residues: CSADANVPGASGHPYEQYF.

The chain is built from TRBV19 and TRBJ1-4; 7 nucleotides align to TRBD1. Germline-derived CDR1 and CDR2 are LNHDA and SQIVND (reference sequence). After removal of 7 bases from V and 0 bases from J, the junction contained 5 bases not matched to a gene. The CDR3 extends over 15 amino acids. Here the CDR3 reads CASNRGPATNEKLFF. The CDR3 DNA sequence: TGTGCCAGTAACAGGGGCCCGGCAACTAATGAAAAACTGTTTTTT.

For this clone: A junction end diverges from the germline sequence, so it may reflect a read error. V and J are TRBV18 and TRBJ1-5; TRBD1 is a possible D gene (6 bases). Germline CDR1 and CDR2: KGHSH and LQKENI. This CDR3 comprises 15 residues. In DNA form, the CDR3 reads TGTGCCAGCTCCCCACAGGGAGGCGGGGATCAGCCCCAGCATTTT. As protein: CASSPQGGGDQPQHF.

V and J are TRBV6-5 and TRBJ2-7; TRBD1 is a possible D gene (6 bases). Between the trimmed V and J ends, which lost 5 bases and 0 bases, there was a span of 14 bases. Germline values: CDR1 MNHEY, CDR2 SVGAGI. The CDR3 extends over 15 amino acids. The CDR3 coding sequence is TGTGCCAGCAGTAAACAGGGTTGGGACTCCTACGAGCAGTACTTC. It encodes CASSKQGWDSYEQYF.

The V and J genes are TRBV30 and TRBJ1-1; D is unclear. This CDR3 has 11 amino acids. The germline V gene encodes CDR1 GTSNPN and CDR2 SVGIG (reference sequence). Between the trimmed V and J ends, which lost 5 bases and 5 bases, there was a span of 9 bases. The CDR3: CAWGHRTEAFF. Written as DNA, the CDR3 is TGTGCCTGGGGGCACAGAACTGAAGCTTTCTTT.

The J gene is TRBJ1-4, the V gene TRBV6-5; TRBD1 might be the D (6 bases). V lost 5 bases to trimming and J lost 12 bases, with 19 bases between them. Germline V gene data show CDR1 as MNHEY and CDR2 as SVGAGI. This CDR3 is built from 14 residues. This chain's CDR3 is CASSPLGFGGQLFF. The CDR3, as DNA: TGTGCCAGCAGTCCCCTTGGGTTTGGGGGGCAACTGTTTTTT.

This clone is medium-sized in the sample. The V gene is TRBV29-1, the J gene TRBJ2-7, with a weak D call TRBD1 (5 bases). The CDR3 consists of 12 residues. V was shortened by 7 bases and J by 2 bases, with 12 bases between the two germline ends. Germline V lookup: CDR1 SQVTM, CDR2 ANQGSEA. CDR3 coding DNA: TGCAGCGAGGACACCTACGCCTACGAGCAGTACTTC. Its translation is CSEDTYAYEQYF.

This clone was found once. This chain connects TRBV21-1 to TRBJ2-1; TRBD2 is the table's D call and was not checked against the DNA. TRBV21-1 is termed a pseudogene. CDR3 length: 19 residues. The CDR3 DNA is TGTGCCAGCAGCCTCCAGGACGGGGGGACTAGCGGGGAGTACAATGAGCAGTTCTTC. Protein product: CASSLQDGGTSGEYNEQFF.

CDR3 amino acids: CASSPLVGDNNEQFF. Written as DNA, the CDR3 is TGTGCCAGCTCACCCCTTGTCGGAGATAACAATGAGCAGTTCTTC. The chain combines TRBV18 with TRBJ2-1, with D unclear. Germline V lookup: CDR1 KGHSH, CDR2 LQKENI. Trimming stripped 3 bases from V and 5 bases from J, with 14 bases between. The CDR3 covers 15 residues.

The chain carries TRBV7-2 and TRBJ2-1, with D perhaps TRBD2 (6 bases). Trimming cost V 10 bases and J 0 bases, with 10 bases left between them. From germline, CDR1 is SGHTA and CDR2 FQGNSA. The CDR3 extends over 13 amino acids. The CDR3 nucleotides are TGTGCCAACCGGGACTTCTCCTACAATGAGCAGTTCTTC. This translates into CANRDFSYNEQFF.

This chain connects TRBV5-1 to TRBJ1-4, with D tentatively TRBD1 (5 bases). From germline, CDR1 is SGHRS and CDR2 YFSETQ. This CDR3 region has 14 residues. V was pared by 2 bases and J by 5 bases, with 10 bases between. The CDR3 protein is CASSFAGGNEKLFF. The CDR3 DNA reads TGCGCCAGCAGCTTTGCGGGGGGGAATGAAAAACTGTTTTTT. Full variable domain (remainder filled in from reference TRBV5-1 and TRBJ1-4): KAGVTQTPRYLIKTRGQQVTLSCSPISGHRSVSWYQQTPGQGLQFLFEYFSETQRNKGNFPGRFSGRQFSNSRSEMNVSTLELGDSALYLCASSFAGGNEKLFFGSGTQLSVL.

This sequence joins TRBV4-3 and TRBJ2-7, with 8 bases that match TRBD2. The J segment lost 3 bases and the V segment lost 0 bases, leaving 4 bases of the junction unmatched. CDR1 is LGHNA and CDR2 is YSLEER in the germline V gene. This CDR3 is built from 15 residues. The CDR3 here is CASSQDGAGGYEQYF. The DNA of the CDR3 is TGCGCCAGCAGCCAAGATGGCGCGGGAGGCTACGAGCAGTACTTC.

Written as DNA, the CDR3 is TGTGCCAGTACCGCGGACCCAGGAGAGACCCAGTACTTC. This gives the protein CASTADPGETQYF. V gene TRBV19 combines with J gene TRBJ2-5; no reliable D call. The CDR3 spans 13 residues. V was cut by 7 bases and J by 4 bases, with 13 bases left in between. The germline V gene encodes CDR1 LNHDA and CDR2 SQIVND (reference sequence).

The chain is built from TRBV24-1 and TRBJ2-2; 8 positions agree with TRBD1. The germline CDR1 and CDR2 sequences are KGHDR and SFDVKD. The length of the CDR3 is 16 residues. Unmatched junction bases numbered 5, after V lost 5 bases and J lost 1 base. CDR3 loop: CATSAGTGVNTGELFF. CDR3 nucleotides: TGTGCCACCAGTGCCGGGACAGGTGTGAACACCGGGGAGCTGTTTTTT.

The table lists this clone with a few counts. The rearrangement joins TRBV28 to TRBJ2-6; unclear D gene. Trimming took off 3 bases at V and 0 bases at J, with 6 bases between the two ends. Germline V lookup: CDR1 MDHEN, CDR2 SYDVKM. This CDR3 has 15 residues. The CDR3 loop reads CASSFGDSGANVLTF. DNA for the CDR3: TGTGCCAGCAGTTTTGGAGACTCTGGGGCCAACGTCCTGACTTTC.

This chain links TRBV25-1 with TRBJ2-7; weak D call: TRBD1 (6 bases). The CDR3 has 13 amino acids. V was trimmed by 9 bases and J by 2 bases, leaving 14 bases between them. In germline, CDR1 is MGHDK, CDR2 SYGVNS. This CDR3 is CASQTGMAYEQYF. CDR3 in DNA: TGTGCCAGTCAAACAGGGATGGCCTACGAGCAGTACTTC.

CDR3 DNA: TGTGCCAGCTCACCCCCCATCGGCAGGCCGAACACCGGGGAGCTGTTTTTT. This encodes CASSPPIGRPNTGELFF. The chain couples TRBV18 to TRBJ2-2; D not resolved. Trimming removed 3 bases from V and 0 bases from J, with 14 bases in between. Germline V gene lookup returns CDR1 KGHSH and CDR2 LQKENI. The CDR3 runs to 17 residues.

The chain employs TRBV5-5 and TRBJ2-1; D remains ambiguous. V shed 4 bases and J shed 0 bases, with 5 bases lying between them. Germline-derived CDR1 and CDR2 are SGHKS and YYEKEE (reference sequence). This CDR3 has 13 residues. The CDR3 is CASSLGSYNEQFF. CDR3 sequence (DNA): TGTGCCAGCAGCCTCGGCTCCTACAATGAGCAGTTCTTC.

This chain connects TRBV7-9 to TRBJ2-7; 10 nucleotides match TRBD2. The CDR3 is 16 residues long. The V gene end was trimmed by 5 bases and the J gene end by 9 bases; junction bases not matched to a gene: 16. Per germline, CDR1 SEHNR and CDR2 FQNEAQ (reference sequence). CDR3 protein: CASSPEGASGSISQYF. The CDR3 DNA follows: TGTGCCAGCAGCCCAGAGGGCGCTAGCGGGAGTATTTCGCAGTACTTC.

CDR3 residues: CASSQVGASYNSPLHF. The CDR3 DNA sequence: TGTGCCAGCAGCCAAGTTGGGGCTTCCTATAATTCACCCCTCCACTTT. V is TRBV14 and J is TRBJ1-6; TRBD1 is a possible D gene (5 bases). CDR1 and CDR2 (germline): SGHDN, FVKESK. This CDR3 has 16 amino acids. Trimming shortened V by 1 base and J by 1 base, and 8 bases separated the two germline ends. Combining the CDR3 with reference TRBV14 and TRBJ1-6 gives the whole variable domain EAGVTQFPSHSVIEKGQTVTLRCDPISGHDNLYWYRRVMGKEIKFLLHFVKESKQDESGMPNNRFLAERTGGTYSTLKVQPAELEDSGVYFCASSQVGASYNSPLHFGNGTRLTVT.

The chain couples TRBV7-9 to TRBJ1-4; D perhaps matches TRBD1 (6 bases). Germline V gene lookup returns CDR1 SEHNR and CDR2 FQNEAQ (reference sequence). CDR3 length: 13 amino acids. V gave up 1 base and J gave up 7 bases, with 7 bases separating them. CDR3 bases: TGTGCCAGCAGCTTAGTAGGGGGTGAAAAACTGTTTTTT. Its protein product is CASSLVGGEKLFF.

The genes are TRBV7-2 and TRBJ1-2, with no clear D. This CDR3 comprises 13 residues. Between the trimmed V and J ends, which lost 8 bases and 4 bases, there was a span of 14 bases. Germline CDR1 and CDR2: SGHTA and FQGNSA. CDR3 region: CASLPGIGYGYTF. For the CDR3, the DNA is TGTGCCAGCCTCCCGGGAATCGGCTATGGCTACACCTTC. The full variable domain, with the rest looked up from reference TRBV7-2 and TRBJ1-2, is GAGVSQSPSNKVTEKGKDVELRCDPISGHTALYWYRQSLGQGLEFLIYFQGNSAPDKSGLPSDRFSAERTGGSVSTLTIQRTQQEDSAVYLCASLPGIGYGYTFGSGTRLTVV.

The chain employs TRBV28 and TRBJ2-6; 9 nucleotides line up with TRBD1. Germline CDR1 MDHEN, CDR2 SYDVKM. This CDR3 contains 16 residues. The V and J ends lost 6 bases and 1 base, in that order; junction bases with no gene match: 4. The CDR3 is CASRQGARSGANVLTF. The CDR3 coding sequence is TGTGCCAGCAGACAGGGGGCCAGGTCTGGGGCCAACGTCCTGACTTTC.

J is TRBJ1-1 and V is TRBV6-5, with 9 bases identical to TRBD1. V trimming: 6 bases; J trimming: 1 base; junction bases outside the gene matches: 3. The germline V gene encodes CDR1 MNHEY and CDR2 SVGAGI. CDR3 length equals 14 residues. The CDR3 DNA reads as TGTGCCAGCAGAAAACAGGGGGCGAACACTGAAGCTTTCTTT. Amino acids: CASRKQGANTEAFF.

V usage is TRBV5-1 and J usage is TRBJ2-1, with TRBD2 matching over 9 bases. The germline gives CDR1 SGHRS, CDR2 YFSETQ. This CDR3 comprises 16 residues. The V segment lost 3 bases and the J segment 8 bases; nucleotides outside the gene matches: 12. The CDR3 loop reads CASSSPPSGKSDEQFF. Written as DNA, the CDR3 is TGCGCCAGCAGCTCCCCTCCTAGCGGGAAATCCGATGAGCAGTTCTTC.

V usage is TRBV24-1 and J usage is TRBJ1-4, with TRBD1 identical over 8 bases. This CDR3 region has 15 residues. Germline assignment: CDR1 KGHDR and CDR2 SFDVKD. V lost 3 bases, J lost 8 bases, and 7 bases stayed unmatched. CDR3 sequence: CATSDPGQGAEKLFF. CDR3 DNA sequence: TGTGCCACCAGTGATCCCGGACAGGGTGCAGAAAAACTGTTTTTT.

The rearrangement uses TRBV28 and TRBJ2-7; a weak D match, TRBD1 (6 bases). Looked up from germline, CDR1 is MDHEN and CDR2 is SYDVKM. The CDR3 runs to 15 residues. Trimming took off 5 bases at V and 0 bases at J, with 14 bases between the two ends. CDR3 DNA: TGTGCCAGCAGTCCCGGCAGGGGCCACTCCTACGAGCAGTACTTC. Protein sequence: CASSPGRGHSYEQYF.

The chain joins TRBV6-5 to TRBJ2-5; TRBD2 might be the D (6 bases). V lost 7 bases and J lost 4, with 10 bases in between. The CDR3 has 12 residues. Looked up from germline, CDR1 is MNHEY and CDR2 is SVGAGI. CDR3 in amino acids: CASNGRRETQYF. CDR3 in DNA: TGTGCCAGCAACGGGAGACGAGAGACCCAGTACTTC.

CDR3: CASSEGGQVTEAFF. The CDR3 nucleotides are TGTGCCAGCAGCGAGGGTGGACAAGTCACTGAAGCTTTCTTT. The genes are TRBV27 and TRBJ1-1; maybe TRBD1 (5 bases). The length of the CDR3 is 14 residues. The ends were cut back, 6 bases at V and 4 bases at J, with 15 bases in the middle. In germline, CDR1 is MNHEY, CDR2 SMNVEV (reference sequence).